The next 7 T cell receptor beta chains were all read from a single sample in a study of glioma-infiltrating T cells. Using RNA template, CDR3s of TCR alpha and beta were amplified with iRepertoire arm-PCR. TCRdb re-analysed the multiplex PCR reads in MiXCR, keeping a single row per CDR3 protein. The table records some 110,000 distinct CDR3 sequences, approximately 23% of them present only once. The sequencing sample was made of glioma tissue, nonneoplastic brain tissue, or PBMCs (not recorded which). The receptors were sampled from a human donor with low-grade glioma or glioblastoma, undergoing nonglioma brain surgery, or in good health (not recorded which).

This CDR3 is CASSLSRDRGTKETQYF. In DNA form, the CDR3 reads TGTGCCAGCAGCCTTAGCCGGGACAGAGGTACCAAAGAGACCCAGTACTTC. The V call is TRBV11-1, the J call TRBJ2-5; 7 bases match TRBD1. V lost 5 bases and J lost 3; bases outside the gene matches: 15. Germline CDR1 reads SGHAT; CDR2 reads FQDESV (reference sequence). The CDR3 contains 17 residues.

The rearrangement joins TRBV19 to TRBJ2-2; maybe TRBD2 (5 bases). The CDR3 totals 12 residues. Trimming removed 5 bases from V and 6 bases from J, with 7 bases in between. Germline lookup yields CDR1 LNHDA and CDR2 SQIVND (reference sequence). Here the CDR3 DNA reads TGTGCCAGTAGTGCGGAGGCCGGGGAGCTGTTTTTT. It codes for CASSAEAGELFF.

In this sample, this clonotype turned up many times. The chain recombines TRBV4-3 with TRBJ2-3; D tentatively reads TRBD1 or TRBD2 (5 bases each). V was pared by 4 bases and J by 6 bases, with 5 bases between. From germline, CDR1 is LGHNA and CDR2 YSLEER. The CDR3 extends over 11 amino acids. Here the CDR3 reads CASSRGDTQYF. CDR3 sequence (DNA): TGCGCCAGCAGCCGGGGGGATACGCAGTATTTT.

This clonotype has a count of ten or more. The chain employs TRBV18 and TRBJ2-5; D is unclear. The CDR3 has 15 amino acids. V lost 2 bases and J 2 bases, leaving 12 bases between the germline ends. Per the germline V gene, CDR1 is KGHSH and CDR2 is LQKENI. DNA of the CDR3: TGTGCCAGCTCACCATATACCCCTCCACAAGAGACCCAGTACTTC. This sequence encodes CASSPYTPPQETQYF.

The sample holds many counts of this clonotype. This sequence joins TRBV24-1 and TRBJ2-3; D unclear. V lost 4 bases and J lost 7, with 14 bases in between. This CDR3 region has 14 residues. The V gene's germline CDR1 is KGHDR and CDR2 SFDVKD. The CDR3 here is CATSEASSSNTQYF. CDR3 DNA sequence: TGTGCCACCAGTGAGGCATCCTCCTCAAATACGCAGTATTTT.

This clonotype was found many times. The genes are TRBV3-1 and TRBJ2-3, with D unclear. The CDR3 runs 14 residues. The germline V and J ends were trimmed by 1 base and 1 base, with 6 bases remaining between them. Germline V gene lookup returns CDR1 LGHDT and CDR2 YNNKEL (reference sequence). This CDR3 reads CASSQVAGTDTQYF. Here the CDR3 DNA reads TGTGCCAGCAGCCAAGTTGCCGGCACAGATACGCAGTATTTT.

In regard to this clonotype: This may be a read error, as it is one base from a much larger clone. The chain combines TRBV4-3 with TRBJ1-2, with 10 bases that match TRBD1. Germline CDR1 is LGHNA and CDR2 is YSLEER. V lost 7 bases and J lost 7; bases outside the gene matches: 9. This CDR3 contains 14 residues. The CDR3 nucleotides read TGCGCCAGCATCCCAGACGGGACAGGGGTTGGCTACACCTTC. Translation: CASIPDGTGVGYTF.